A selection of T cell receptor beta chains follows, all from one sample in a study of blood T cell repertoires in COVID-19. TCRdb keeps only in-frame clones here, not all; method: immunoSEQ multiplex PCR. Here the sample spans 300,000 or so clones, approximately 84% being singletons. Input material: PBMCs or T cells enriched from blood (not recorded which). The receptor source for this set is a woman aged 25 to 39 who had recovered from COVID-19. CDR3s include the opening cysteine and the closing phenylalanine or tryptophan. A D gene is named only where the DNA matches it firmly. Clone size appears in some rows only: once, few, many, or a class for an expanded clone.

size: few; D: -; V: TRBV30; length: 14; J: TRBJ2-3; CDR3: CAWSVAGKTDTQYF; DNA: TGTGCCTGGAGTGTTGCAGGGAAAACAGATACGCAGTATTTT
size: -; D: -; V: TRBV6-5; length: 14; J: TRBJ1-2; CDR3: CASTRPSDYYGYTF; DNA: TGTGCCAGCACCCGACCTTCGGACTATTATGGCTACACCTTC
size: -; D: -; V: TRBV25-1; length: 15; J: TRBJ1-2; CDR3: CASSESRGIPYGYTF; DNA: TGTGCCAGCAGTGAATCCCGGGGAATCCCCTATGGCTACACCTTC
size: few; D: TRBD1; V: TRBV3-1/TRBV3-2; length: 13; J: TRBJ1-2; CDR3: CASSRDRGHGYTF; DNA: TGTGCCAGCAGCCGGGACAGGGGGCATGGCTACACCTTC
size: -; D: TRBD1; V: TRBV14; length: 14; J: TRBJ1-6; CDR3: CASSPGTDGSPLHF; DNA: TGTGCCAGCAGCCCCGGGACAGACGGTTCACCCCTCCACTTT
size: -; D: -; V: TRBV18; length: 18; J: TRBJ2-1; CDR3: CASSPPVSDRWPYNEQFF; DNA: TGTGCCAGCTCACCACCGGTCTCAGACAGGTGGCCATACAATGAGCAGTTCTTC
size: -; D: TRBD1; V: TRBV28; length: 14; J: TRBJ1-2; CDR3: CASSLLEGANGYTF; DNA: TGTGCCAGCAGTTTATTAGAGGGGGCGAACGGCTACACCTTC
size: -; D: TRBD1; V: TRBV30; length: 13; J: TRBJ1-6; CDR3: CAWKGAGYSPLHF; DNA: TGTGCCTGGAAGGGGGCGGGTTATTCACCCCTCCACTTT
size: -; D: -; V: TRBV10-3; length: 15; J: TRBJ1-2; CDR3: CAIRLQLTSNYGYTF; DNA: TGTGCCATACGTCTACAGCTTACTTCCAACTATGGCTACACCTTC
size: -; D: -; V: TRBV2; length: 13; J: TRBJ2-7; CDR3: CASSEQGMNEQYF; DNA: TGTGCCAGCAGTGAACAGGGGATGAACGAGCAGTACTTC
size: -; D: -; V: TRBV2; length: 13; J: TRBJ1-5; CDR3: CASTTGSNQPQHF; DNA: TGTGCCAGCACGACCGGGAGCAATCAGCCCCAGCATTTT
size: few; D: TRBD1; V: TRBV27; length: 15; J: TRBJ2-7; CDR3: CASSLDRGRGYEQYF; DNA: TGTGCCAGCAGTTTAGACAGGGGGCGCGGGTACGAGCAGTACTTC
size: -; D: TRBD1; V: TRBV10-3; length: 16; J: TRBJ2-3; CDR3: CAIMNPTGQSTDTQYF; DNA: TGTGCCATCATGAACCCGACAGGGCAAAGCACAGATACGCAGTATTTT
size: -; D: TRBD1; V: TRBV15; length: 15; J: TRBJ2-7; CDR3: CATSSPGTGYYEQYF; DNA: TGTGCCACCAGCAGCCCCGGGACAGGGTACTACGAGCAGTACTTC
size: -; D: TRBD1; V: TRBV6-5; length: 15; J: TRBJ1-4; CDR3: CASTKGAATNEKLFF; DNA: TGTGCCAGCACCAAGGGGGCGGCAACTAATGAAAAACTGTTTTTT
size: -; D: TRBD1; V: TRBV2; length: 15; J: TRBJ1-6; CDR3: CASSEGAGGFSPLHF; DNA: TGTGCCAGCAGTGAAGGGGCAGGGGGGTTTTCACCCCTCCACTTT
size: once; D: -; V: TRBV9; length: 16; J: TRBJ2-3; CDR3: CASSTRLGSGTDTQYF; DNA: TGTGCCAGCAGCACCCGACTTGGGTCGGGCACAGATACGCAGTATTTT
size: -; D: TRBD1; V: TRBV6-1; length: 16; J: TRBJ1-3; CDR3: CASSDQGQGSGNTIYF; DNA: TGTGCCAGCAGTGATCAGGGACAGGGCTCTGGAAACACCATATATTTT
size: once; D: -; V: TRBV3-1/TRBV3-2; length: 12; J: TRBJ2-3; CDR3: CASSPSTDTQYF; DNA: TGTGCCAGCAGCCCTAGCACAGATACGCAGTATTTT
size: -; D: TRBD1; V: TRBV9; length: 14; J: TRBJ2-7; CDR3: CASSRGTVSYEQYF; DNA: TGTGCCAGCAGCCGTGGGACAGTCTCCTACGAGCAGTACTTC
size: once; D: -; V: TRBV6-5; length: 11; J: TRBJ1-1; CDR3: CASSPGQEAFF; DNA: TGTGCCAGCAGTCCCGGACAAGAAGCTTTCTTT
size: -; D: TRBD1; V: TRBV28; length: 14; J: TRBJ1-2; CDR3: CASSGTGGVRGYTF; DNA: TGTGCCAGCAGTGGCACAGGGGGCGTGCGGGGCTACACCTTC
size: -; D: TRBD1; V: TRBV3-1/TRBV3-2; length: 14; J: TRBJ1-2; CDR3: CASSQNGRGVGYTF; DNA: TGTGCCAGCAGCCAGAATGGCAGGGGGGTTGGCTACACCTTC
size: -; D: -; V: TRBV28; length: 14; J: TRBJ1-5; CDR3: CASSLLTDNQPQHF; DNA: TGTGCCAGCAGTTTACTGACAGACAATCAGCCCCAGCATTTT
size: -; D: -; V: TRBV28; length: 17; J: TRBJ1-1; CDR3: CASSLIGRGDMNTEAFF; DNA: TGTGCCAGCAGTTTGATCGGGAGGGGGGACATGAACACTGAAGCTTTCTTT
size: -; D: TRBD1; V: TRBV11-3; length: 14; J: TRBJ2-2; CDR3: CASSPRQGAGELFF; DNA: TGTGCCAGCAGCCCAAGACAGGGGGCCGGGGAGCTGTTTTTT
size: -; D: -; V: TRBV28; length: 14; J: TRBJ1-3; CDR3: CASRPPPPGDTIYF; DNA: TGTGCCAGCAGACCACCTCCCCCCGGGGACACCATATATTTT
size: -; D: -; V: TRBV6-1; length: 14; J: TRBJ1-2; CDR3: CASSENRENYGYTF; DNA: TGTGCCAGCAGTGAAAACAGGGAGAACTATGGCTACACCTTC
size: -; D: TRBD1; V: TRBV24-1; length: 19; J: TRBJ2-3; CDR3: CATSDLAPNRDRATDTQYF; DNA: TGTGCCACCAGTGATTTGGCCCCGAACCGGGACAGGGCCACAGATACGCAGTATTTT
size: -; D: TRBD1; V: TRBV9; length: 14; J: TRBJ1-1; CDR3: CASSVGGGLTEAFF; DNA: TGTGCCAGCAGCGTAGGAGGGGGCTTGACTGAAGCTTTCTTT
size: -; D: -; V: TRBV7-9; length: 13; J: TRBJ2-5; CDR3: CASSPRGPETQYF; DNA: TGTGCCAGCAGCCCCAGAGGCCCGGAGACCCAGTACTTC
size: -; D: -; V: TRBV4-1; length: 13; J: TRBJ2-7; CDR3: CASSLGQRDEQYF; DNA: TGCGCCAGCAGCCTTGGACAACGGGACGAGCAGTACTTC
size: -; D: -; V: TRBV27; length: 15; J: TRBJ1-2; CDR3: CASSLSSRNDYGYTF; DNA: TGTGCCAGCAGTTTGTCTTCCAGGAATGACTATGGCTACACCTTC
size: -; D: TRBD2; V: TRBV7-6; length: 15; J: TRBJ2-2; CDR3: CASRLTGGITGELFF; DNA: TGTGCCAGCAGGCTAACGGGGGGTATCACCGGGGAGCTGTTTTTT
size: -; D: TRBD2; V: TRBV29-1; length: 16; J: TRBJ2-1; CDR3: CSVDQAGTSTLNEQFF; DNA: TGCAGCGTTGACCAGGCAGGGACTAGCACCCTTAATGAGCAGTTCTTC
size: few; D: TRBD2; V: TRBV20-1; length: 16; J: TRBJ2-1; CDR3: CSASPSGGFQGNEQFF; DNA: TGCAGTGCTAGTCCTAGCGGGGGCTTCCAAGGCAATGAGCAGTTCTTC
size: -; D: TRBD1; V: TRBV10-3; length: 15; J: TRBJ2-7; CDR3: CAISQGGQGSYEQYF; DNA: TGTGCCATCAGTCAAGGGGGACAGGGGAGCTACGAGCAGTACTTC
size: -; D: -; V: TRBV10-3; length: 16; J: TRBJ2-3; CDR3: CAISEGTLRSTDTQYF; DNA: TGTGCCATCAGTGAGGGGACTCTTCGGAGCACAGATACGCAGTATTTT
size: -; D: TRBD2; V: TRBV7-8; length: 16; J: TRBJ2-3; CDR3: CASSSGLAGFTDTQYF; DNA: TGTGCCAGCAGCTCCGGACTAGCGGGGTTCACAGATACGCAGTATTTT
size: -; D: TRBD1; V: TRBV28; length: 15; J: TRBJ1-1; CDR3: CASSLLGGGNTEAFF; DNA: TGTGCCAGCAGTTTATTAGGGGGCGGGAACACTGAAGCTTTCTTT